One and the same sample provided the 28 T cell receptor beta chains below, sequenced in a study of T cells after yellow fever vaccination. Using its own MiXCR run on the 5' RACE reads, TCRdb lists one record per CDR3 protein. The sample contains about 370,000 distinct CDR3 sequences, around a tenth of which appear only once. The material sequenced was PBMCs, taken on the day of the first yellow fever vaccination. Every receptor here comes from a man younger than 35 who received the YFV17D yellow fever vaccine.

The chain combines TRBV11-3 with TRBJ2-3; 7 bases fit TRBD1. Germline CDR1 and CDR2: SGHNT and YENEEA. V shed 5 bases and J 2 bases; nucleotides not matched to a gene: 7. CDR3 size: 15 residues. The CDR3 coding sequence is TGTGCCAGCAGCCTTACGACAGGGCCCACAGATACGCAGTATTTT. This encodes CASSLTTGPTDTQYF.

This clonotype was counted between two and nine times. The chain is built from TRBV7-9 and TRBJ2-5; tentative D call: TRBD1 (6 bases). Germline CDR1 and CDR2: SEHNR and FQNEAQ (reference sequence). This CDR3 is built from 15 residues. V was cut by 0 bases and J by 1 base, with 9 bases left in between. CDR3 protein: CASSLAQGTQETQYF. In DNA, the CDR3 is TGTGCCAGCAGCTTAGCGCAGGGGACCCAAGAGACCCAGTACTTC.

This clonotype came up a few times. This sequence joins TRBV10-3 and TRBJ2-3, with 14 bases identical to TRBD2. With V trimmed by 0 bases and J by 4 bases, 0 bases remained unmatched. CDR3 length equals 16 residues. CDR1 and CDR2 from the germline V gene are ENHRY and SYGVKD. CDR3 DNA: TGTGCCATCAGTGAGTCGACTAGCGGGGGGGCAGATACGCAGTATTTT. Encoded protein: CAISESTSGGADTQYF.

This clonotype has just a few counts. The chain recombines TRBV5-6 with TRBJ2-1; 9 bases agree with TRBD2. Germline V gene sequence: CDR1 SGHDT, CDR2 YYEEEE. This CDR3 is built from 13 residues. V trimming: 2 bases; J trimming: 13 bases; junction bases outside the gene matches: 7. The chain's CDR3 is CASSLWASGVQFF. CDR3 DNA: TGTGCCAGCAGCTTATGGGCTAGCGGGGTCCAGTTCTTC.

This clonotype has just a few counts. The chain has TRBV19 and TRBJ1-1, with D uncertain. The CDR3 runs to 14 residues. Looked up from germline, CDR1 is LNHDA and CDR2 is SQIVND (reference sequence). V lost 1 base and J lost 5, with 11 bases in between. The CDR3 here is CASSIVAGGTEAFF. In DNA, the CDR3 is TGTGCCAGTAGTATAGTGGCGGGAGGAACTGAAGCTTTCTTT.

There are a few counts of this clonotype. In DNA form, the CDR3 reads TGCGCCAGCAGCTTGGGAGGGGGCCTCTTTAATGAGCAGTTCTTC. It is translated as CASSLGGGLFNEQFF. V usage is TRBV5-1 and J usage is TRBJ2-1, with 7 bases matching TRBD1. CDR1 is SGHRS, CDR2 YFSETQ, per germline. CDR3 length: 15 residues. V shed 0 bases and J 7 bases; nucleotides not matched to a gene: 7.

Here the CDR3 DNA reads TGTGCCAGCAGTTCCACAGGGGCCTATGGCTACACCTTC. Protein sequence: CASSSTGAYGYTF. The rearrangement joins TRBV6-6 to TRBJ1-2; 7 bases agree with TRBD1. This CDR3 is 13 amino acids long. CDR1 is MNHNY, CDR2 SVGAGI, per germline (reference sequence). V was pared by 4 bases and J by 4 bases, with 3 bases of the junction left unmatched.

This clonotype was detected only a few times. The chain recombines TRBV30 with TRBJ1-3; D is undetermined. From germline, CDR1 is GTSNPN and CDR2 SVGIG (reference sequence). With 3 bases removed from V and 1 base from J, the gap between germline ends came to 13 bases. The CDR3 extends over 15 amino acids. CDR3 protein: CAWSPGEASGNTIYF. The CDR3 DNA is TGTGCCTGGAGCCCCGGGGAGGCATCTGGAAACACCATATATTTT.

This chain connects TRBV24-1 to TRBJ2-1, with 8 bases matching TRBD1. After removal of 2 bases from V and 9 bases from J, the junction contained 17 bases not matched to a gene. Looked up from germline, CDR1 is KGHDR and CDR2 is SFDVKD. This CDR3 has 18 residues. As DNA, the CDR3 is TGTGCCACCAGTGATTCCCGGGACAGGTCCGGCATAAAACGTGAGCAGTTCTTC. The encoded protein is CATSDSRDRSGIKREQFF.

This clonotype came up a few times. The chain is built from TRBV20-1 and TRBJ2-5; 8 nucleotides align to TRBD2. Looked up from germline, CDR1 is DFQATT and CDR2 is SNEGSKA (reference sequence). The CDR3 extends over 13 amino acids. With V trimmed by 3 bases and J by 1 base, 1 base remained unmatched. This CDR3 is CSASGGGQETQYF. The CDR3 DNA reads as TGCAGTGCTAGCGGGGGGGGCCAAGAGACCCAGTACTTC.

This chain connects TRBV11-2 to TRBJ2-1; TRBD2 might be the D (6 bases). In germline, CDR1 is SGHAT, CDR2 FQNNGV. V lost 0 bases and J lost 7, with 16 bases in between. The CDR3 totals 16 residues. This CDR3 is CASSLDGHLGRNEQFF. The CDR3 DNA reads TGTGCCAGCAGCTTAGATGGGCACCTGGGGAGGAATGAGCAGTTCTTC.

This clonotype was recorded a few times. V gene TRBV7-2 combines with J gene TRBJ2-3; TRBD2 aligns across 9 bases. The CDR3 contains 16 residues. The germline V gene has CDR1 SGHTA and CDR2 FQGNSA. Losses at the gene ends were 7 bases for V and 4 bases for J; bases not matched to a gene: 12. CDR3 in amino acids: CASTLLAGGQADTQYF. CDR3 bases: TGTGCCAGCACCCTCTTGGCGGGGGGGCAGGCAGATACGCAGTATTTT.

The chain has TRBV5-6 and TRBJ2-5; TRBD1 is a possible D gene (5 bases). CDR1 and CDR2 (germline): SGHDT, YYEEEE. The CDR3 covers 14 residues. The V gene lost 1 base and the J gene lost 5 bases, with 12 bases spanning the gap. CDR3 protein: CASSLPGYLETQYF. The CDR3 DNA reads TGTGCCAGCAGCTTGCCAGGGTATCTGGAGACCCAGTACTTC.

The rearrangement joins TRBV27 to TRBJ2-7, with 8 bases lining up with TRBD1. There are 14 residues in the CDR3. Trimming cost V 5 bases and J 5 bases; bases outside gene matches: 8. The germline CDR1 and CDR2 sequences are MNHEY and SMNVEV (reference sequence). The CDR3 nucleotides are TGTGCCAGCAGTCCGGGACAGGAATACGACGAGCAGTACGTC. Translated: CASSPGQEYDEQYV.

DNA of the CDR3: TGCGCCAGCAGCCAGGTCGGGACAGGCCGCAATGAGCAGTTCTTC. Residues: CASSQVGTGRNEQFF. V gene TRBV4-3 combines with J gene TRBJ2-1; 8 bases agree with TRBD1. V lost 3 bases and J lost 6; bases outside the gene matches: 7. This CDR3 contains 15 residues. CDR1 is LGHNA and CDR2 is YSLEER in the germline V gene.

The V and J genes are TRBV5-1 and TRBJ1-1, with TRBD1 as a possible D gene (5 bases). Trimming stripped 4 bases from V and 0 bases from J, with 13 bases between. The CDR3 loop spans 15 amino acids. The germline V gene has CDR1 SGHRS and CDR2 YFSETQ. The CDR3 protein is CASSHGTVMNTEAFF. As DNA, the CDR3 is TGCGCCAGCAGCCACGGGACGGTCATGAACACTGAAGCTTTCTTT. Full variable domain (outside the CDR3, taken from reference TRBV5-1 and TRBJ1-1): KAGVTQTPRYLIKTRGQQVTLSCSPISGHRSVSWYQQTPGQGLQFLFEYFSETQRNKGNFPGRFSGRQFSNSRSEMNVSTLELGDSALYLCASSHGTVMNTEAFFGQGTRLTVV.

The V call is TRBV5-4, the J call TRBJ2-7; no clear D. Trimming removed 0 bases at V and 1 base at J, with 8 bases between. CDR1 and CDR2 (germline): SGHNT, YYREEE (reference sequence). CDR3 length equals 14 residues. The CDR3, as DNA: TGTGCCAGCAGCTTGGATTCATTGTCCTACGAGCAGTACTTC. Its translation: CASSLDSLSYEQYF.

In this sample, this clonotype turned up a few times. This chain uses TRBV5-1 with TRBJ2-7, with TRBD1 as a possible D gene (5 bases). Germline V gene lookup returns CDR1 SGHRS and CDR2 YFSETQ. CDR3 size: 13 residues. V dropped 0 bases and J dropped 5 bases, with 9 bases sitting between them. In DNA form, the CDR3 reads TGCGCCAGCAGCTTGGAACAGGCAGACGAGCAGTACTTC. Translated: CASSLEQADEQYF.

This clonotype was observed a handful of times. The rearrangement joins TRBV29-1 to TRBJ2-2, with D tentatively TRBD2 (5 bases). Germline lookup yields CDR1 SQVTM and CDR2 ANQGSEA. Trimming pared 3 bases from V and 9 bases from J, leaving 11 bases between. The CDR3 totals 12 residues. The CDR3 DNA sequence: TGCAGCGTTGAGGCAGGCGGGTGGGAGCTGTTTTTT. Residues: CSVEAGGWELFF.

This clonotype has just a few counts. This sequence joins TRBV19 and TRBJ1-3, with D possibly matching TRBD1 (5 bases). V was clipped by 9 bases and J by 0 bases, with 15 bases between them. The CDR3 is made up of 15 amino acids. CDR1 is LNHDA and CDR2 is SQIVND in the germline V gene (reference sequence). CDR3 DNA sequence: TGTGCCAGCCAAGAAATTCAGGGCTCTGGAAACACCATATATTTT. This translates into CASQEIQGSGNTIYF.

The rearrangement joins TRBV9 to TRBJ2-6; D ambiguous. This CDR3 is 15 amino acids long. Germline lookup yields CDR1 SGDLS and CDR2 YYNGEE. The ends were cut back, 0 bases at V and 2 bases at J, with 6 bases in the middle. This CDR3 reads CASSVVATGANVLTF. In DNA, the CDR3 is TGTGCCAGCAGCGTAGTGGCAACTGGGGCCAACGTCCTGACTTTC.

This clonotype was counted between two and nine times. The chain joins TRBV5-1 to TRBJ1-2, with 8 bases that match TRBD1. CDR3 length: 14 amino acids. Germline trimming cut 2 bases from V and 7 bases from J; bases unmatched to any gene: 7. Germline-derived CDR1 and CDR2 are SGHRS and YFSETQ. The CDR3 coding sequence is TGCGCCAGCAGCTTTAAGACAGGGGACGGTGGCTACACCTTC. Translating gives CASSFKTGDGGYTF. The entire variable domain, with the rest obtained from reference TRBV5-1 and TRBJ1-2, is as follows: KAGVTQTPRYLIKTRGQQVTLSCSPISGHRSVSWYQQTPGQGLQFLFEYFSETQRNKGNFPGRFSGRQFSNSRSEMNVSTLELGDSALYLCASSFKTGDGGYTFGSGTRLTVV.

A few counts support this clonotype. The chain couples TRBV12-3 or TRBV12-4 to TRBJ2-7, with 9 nucleotides matching TRBD1. V lost 6 bases, J lost 7 bases, and 13 bases stayed unmatched. The CDR3 totals 15 residues. CDR3 coding DNA: TGTGCCAGCAGCTCCCGGGACAGGGCCAGGAGGGAGCAGTACTTC. It specifies CASSSRDRARREQYF.

The chain employs TRBV12-3 or TRBV12-4 and TRBJ1-5; 8 nucleotides align to TRBD1. V shed 6 bases, J shed 6 bases, and the junction held 4 bases outside the gene matches. This CDR3 has 13 amino acids. The DNA of the CDR3 is TGTGCCAGCAGGCGACAGGGGCCTCAGCCCCAGCATTTT. Amino acids: CASRRQGPQPQHF.

V usage is TRBV5-1 and J usage is TRBJ2-1; 10 positions agree with TRBD1. Germline CDR1 SGHRS, CDR2 YFSETQ. This CDR3 spans 14 amino acids. The ends lost 5 bases at V and 4 bases at J; junction bases unmatched: 3. This CDR3 reads CASRGTGAYNEQFF. CDR3 coding DNA: TGCGCCAGCAGAGGGACAGGGGCTTACAATGAGCAGTTCTTC.

V usage is TRBV9 and J usage is TRBJ1-1; tentatively, D is TRBD1 (6 bases). Trimming cost V 4 bases and J 4 bases, with 11 bases left between them. CDR1 SGDLS and CDR2 YYNGEE come from the germline V gene. The CDR3 covers 13 residues. In DNA form, the CDR3 reads TGTGCCAGCAGCCCGGGGGCCGGCACTGAAGCTTTCTTT. This codes for CASSPGAGTEAFF.

This clonotype has a handful of counts. The chain combines TRBV12-3 or TRBV12-4 with TRBJ2-3; D is possibly TRBD2 (7 bases). The CDR3 runs to 15 residues. Trimming pared 6 bases from V and 8 bases from J, leaving 21 bases between. The CDR3 DNA is TGTGCCAGCAGCGACCGTTTCGGGGGGCCTGTTACGCAGTATTTT. Protein sequence: CASSDRFGGPVTQYF.

The chain links TRBV29-1 to TRBJ2-1; D not resolved. The CDR3 covers 13 residues. The germline V and J ends were trimmed by 4 bases and 7 bases, with 14 bases remaining between them. The germline V gene encodes CDR1 SQVTM and CDR2 ANQGSEA. In DNA form, the CDR3 reads TGCAGCGTTGTGCCAGCCCGGTGGAATGAGCAGTTCTTC. Encoded protein: CSVVPARWNEQFF.